The 4 T cell receptor beta chains listed next were all sequenced from one sample in a study of CD8 T cells in seronegative destructive rheumatoid arthritis. The table came from immunoSEQ multiplex PCR; TCRdb's copy has only in-frame clones and leaves some out. This table holds roughly 13,000 clones, roughly 80% found once. The sample consisted of CD8+ T cells from blood. The receptors derive from a woman between 25 and 49 years old with seronegative destructive rheumatoid arthritis.

The rearrangement uses TRBV6-5 and TRBJ1-1, with TRBD1 identical over 7 bases. Germline loops: CDR1 MNHEY, CDR2 SVGAGI. V lost 5 bases to trimming and J lost 3 bases; unmatched junction nucleotides: 3. The CDR3 is 13 residues long. CDR3 in amino acids: CASSEGQYTEAFF. In DNA form, the CDR3 reads TGTGCCAGCAGTGAGGGACAGTACACTGAAGCTTTCTTT.

The V call is TRBV4-2, the J call TRBJ1-1, with D possibly matching TRBD1 (6 bases). From germline, CDR1 is LGHNA and CDR2 YNFKEQ. The CDR3 totals 20 residues. V lost 0 bases, J lost 4 bases, and 27 bases lay in between. CDR3 protein: CASSQDRGGIQGGSLTEAFF. Written as DNA, the CDR3 is TGTGCCAGCAGCCAAGATCGGGGGGGGATACAGGGAGGATCCCTCACTGAAGCTTTCTTT.

The V and J genes are TRBV4-1 and TRBJ2-7, with D possibly being TRBD2 (5 bases). Germline V lookup: CDR1 MGHRA, CDR2 YSYEKL. The CDR3 extends over 16 amino acids. V was trimmed by 2 bases and J by 2 bases, leaving 16 bases between them. The CDR3 region is CASSQSGPGKAYEQYF. The CDR3 coding sequence is TGCGCCAGCAGCCAATCCGGCCCCGGGAAGGCCTACGAGCAGTACTTC.

The chain uses TRBV2 and TRBJ1-5, with TRBD1 matching over 7 bases. The germline CDR1 and CDR2 sequences are SNHLY and FYNNEI. The CDR3 is 15 amino acids. J lost 1 base, V lost 4 bases, and 4 bases had no gene match. This CDR3 reads CASSVGTASNQPQHF. CDR3 coding DNA: TGTGCCAGCAGTGTCGGGACAGCCAGCAATCAGCCCCAGCATTTT. The full variable domain, rest sourced from reference TRBV2 and TRBJ1-5, is EPEVTQTPSHQVTQMGQEVILRCVPISNHLYFYWYRQILGQKVEFLVSFYNNEISEKSEIFDDQFSVERPDGSNFTLKIRSTKLEDSAMYFCASSVGTASNQPQHFGDGTRLSIL.